This is a list of T cell receptor beta chains from one sample in a study of shared clonotypes between healthy human individuals. Assay used: immunoSEQ multiplex PCR; TCRdb lists only in-frame clones, some missing. Of 2 million to 2.5 million clones listed, more than 85% are singletons. Sequenced material: naive CD4+ T cells from PBMCs. These receptors came from a man between 18 and 35 years old in good health. Some clones in this sample may be carry-over from other donors' samples. Both conserved end residues are part of each CDR3. The D gene is left open where the match is weak. Clone size, where shown, is once, few, many, or a class for clones that have expanded.

clone_size d_call j_call v_call cdr3_aa cdr3_nt
once - TRBJ2-3 TRBV5-1 CASSLGVVGPDTQYF TGCGCCAGCAGCTTGGGGGTTGTCGGTCCGGATACGCAGTATTTT
- - TRBJ2-3 TRBV28 CASESRRTDTQYF TGTGCCAGCGAATCTAGGCGCACAGATACGCAGTATTTT
- TRBD2 TRBJ2-1 TRBV5-6 CASWGLAGGLSYNEQFF TGTGCCAGCTGGGGACTAGCGGGAGGTCTCTCCTACAATGAGCAGTTCTTC
- - TRBJ1-1 TRBV21-1 CASSKGRVGDMNTEAFF TGTGCCAGCAGCAAAGGCAGGGTTGGTGATATGAACACTGAAGCTTTCTTT
- TRBD1 TRBJ1-1 TRBV7-3 CASSSTGTGSNTEAFF TGTGCCAGCAGCTCAACCGGGACAGGGTCGAACACTGAAGCTTTCTTT
- - TRBJ1-3 TRBV6-5 CASRQTGRNTIYF TGTGCCAGCAGGCAGACTGGGAGGAACACCATATATTTT
once - TRBJ2-5 TRBV12-5 CASASQVGETQYF TGTGCTAGTGCCTCTCAGGTGGGGGAGACCCAGTACTTC
once - TRBJ2-5 TRBV18 CASSPFAGEVSETQYF TGTGCCAGCTCACCATTTGCAGGGGAGGTTTCAGAGACCCAGTACTTC
- - TRBJ2-7 TRBV13 CASSPLPGNAYEQYF TGTGCCAGCAGCCCTTTACCAGGAAATGCCTACGAGCAGTACTTC
- - TRBJ2-5 TRBV2 CASSEEETQYF TGTGCCAGCTCTGAGGAAGAGACCCAGTACTTC
- TRBD1 TRBJ1-2 TRBV7-3 CASSLAVTGGGYTF TGTGCCAGCAGCTTAGCCGTGACAGGGGGTGGCTACACCTTC
- TRBD1 TRBJ2-7 TRBV28 CASSSRDRGSYEQYF TGTGCCAGCAGCTCCCGGGACAGGGGTTCCTACGAGCAGTACTTC
- TRBD2 TRBJ2-1 TRBV2 CASSEALGGSYNEQFF TGTGCCAGCAGTGAAGCGCTGGGGGGGTCCTACAATGAGCAGTTCTTC
- TRBD1 TRBJ1-1 TRBV2 CASRATTGMNTEAFF TGTGCCAGCAGAGCAACGACAGGGATGAACACTGAAGCTTTCTTT
- TRBD2 TRBJ2-7 TRBV5-1 CASSSTSGYSYEQYF TGCGCCAGCAGCTCCACTAGCGGATACTCCTACGAGCAGTACTTC
- - TRBJ1-2 TRBV18 CASSPGQPSYGYTF TGTGCCAGCTCACCCGGACAGCCTTCCTATGGCTACACCTTC
- - TRBJ2-2 TRBV6-1 CATRQAGELFF TGTGCCACCCGGCAGGCCGGGGAGCTGTTTTTT
- - TRBJ2-7 TRBV6-5 CASSYARGPYEQYF TGTGCCAGCAGTTACGCCAGGGGACCCTACGAGCAGTACTTC
- TRBD2 TRBJ2-7 TRBV4-3 CASSRGTSSEQYF TGCGCCAGCAGCCGAGGGACTAGCAGCGAGCAGTACTTC
- - TRBJ1-3 TRBV18 CASSPQGGTGNTIYF TGTGCCAGCTCACCACAGGGGGGTACTGGAAACACCATATATTTT
- - TRBJ1-3 TRBV4-3 CASTPGLIFSGNTIYF TGCGCCAGCACCCCCGGCCTGATCTTCTCTGGAAACACCATATATTTT
- TRBD1 TRBJ1-2 TRBV19 CASSVDRGGGYTF TGTGCCAGTAGTGTCGACAGGGGCGGTGGCTACACCTTC
- - TRBJ1-6 TRBV7-8 CASSFRQDNSPLHF TGTGCCAGCAGCTTCCGTCAGGATAATTCACCCCTCCACTTT
- - TRBJ2-2 TRBV29-1 CSVEELSTGELFF TGCAGCGTTGAAGAATTGAGCACCGGGGAGCTGTTTTTT
- - TRBJ1-5 TRBV5-1 CASILRSGGAQPQHF TGCGCCAGCATCCTCCGATCGGGGGGGGCCCAGCCCCAGCATTTT
- - TRBJ2-1 TRBV7-3 CASSLSGGPTYNEQFF TGTGCCAGCAGCCTTTCCGGGGGGCCAACCTACAATGAGCAGTTCTTC
- TRBD1 TRBJ1-2 TRBV7-8 CASSSPGTGANYGYTF TGTGCCAGCAGCTCGCCGGGGACAGGGGCTAACTATGGCTACACCTTC
- - TRBJ2-3 TRBV5-1 CASSLTHRSTDTQYF TGCGCCAGCAGCTTGACCCATCGGAGCACAGATACGCAGTATTTT
- - TRBJ2-1 TRBV5-1 CASSLAGQGGNEQFF TGCGCCAGCAGCTTGGCCGGACAGGGAGGGAATGAGCAGTTCTTC
- TRBD1 TRBJ2-1 TRBV19 CASTTGQGRAEQFF TGTGCCAGTACGACCGGACAGGGACGTGCTGAGCAGTTCTTC
- - TRBJ1-4 TRBV15 CATSRDVSPTNEKLFF TGTGCCACCAGCAGAGATGTGAGTCCAACTAATGAAAAACTGTTTTTT
- TRBD1 TRBJ1-5 TRBV7-8 CASSLDRGRLGQPQHF TGTGCCAGCAGCTTAGACAGGGGGCGCTTAGGTCAGCCCCAGCATTTT
- TRBD1 TRBJ2-5 TRBV4-1 CASSLHGQGRGQETQYF TGCGCCAGCAGCCTACACGGACAGGGTCGGGGCCAAGAGACCCAGTACTTC
- TRBD2 TRBJ2-2 TRBV7-8 CASSLTPLAGVGVDTGELFF TGTGCCAGCAGCTTAACCCCTTTAGCGGGAGTAGGAGTCGACACCGGGGAGCTGTTTTTT
- - TRBJ2-7 TRBV7-2 CASSYAGMREQYF TGTGCCAGCAGCTACGCAGGGATGAGAGAGCAGTACTTC
- - TRBJ2-2 TRBV9 CASSVGFTGELFF TGTGCCAGCAGCGTGGGCTTCACCGGGGAGCTGTTTTTT
- TRBD2 TRBJ2-1 TRBV9 CASSVTSGNNEQFF TGTGCCAGCAGCGTTACTAGCGGAAACAATGAGCAGTTCTTC
- - TRBJ1-3 TRBV29-1 CSALGQSYTIYF TGCAGCGCCCTGGGGCAATCGTACACCATATATTTT
- TRBD1 TRBJ1-2 TRBV5-1 CASSLIGGASGYTF TGCGCCAGCAGCTTAATAGGGGGCGCCTCTGGCTACACCTTC
- - TRBJ2-7 TRBV5-1 CASRTGPGDEQYF TGCGCCAGCAGGACAGGACCGGGGGACGAGCAGTACTTC
- TRBD2 TRBJ2-3 TRBV9 CASSDSAGGPGDTQYF TGTGCCAGCAGTGACTCAGCGGGAGGACCAGGGGATACGCAGTATTTT
- - TRBJ2-1 TRBV4-1 CASSQEWGNAWNEQFF TGCGCCAGCAGCCAAGAGTGGGGAAATGCTTGGAATGAGCAGTTCTTC
- - TRBJ2-2 TRBV6-1 CASSEDTNTGELFF TGTGCCAGCAGTGAAGACACGAACACCGGGGAGCTGTTTTTT
- TRBD1 TRBJ2-7 TRBV7-6 CASTLAGTGPYEQYF TGTGCCAGCACCCTTGCAGGGACAGGCCCCTACGAGCAGTACTTC
- - TRBJ1-4 TRBV5-4 CASSLTSNEKLFF TGTGCCAGCAGCTTGACCAGCAATGAAAAACTGTTTTTT
- TRBD2 TRBJ2-7 TRBV27 CASSSQTRTSGKNEQYF TGTGCCAGCAGTTCCCAAACACGGACTAGCGGGAAAAACGAGCAGTACTTC